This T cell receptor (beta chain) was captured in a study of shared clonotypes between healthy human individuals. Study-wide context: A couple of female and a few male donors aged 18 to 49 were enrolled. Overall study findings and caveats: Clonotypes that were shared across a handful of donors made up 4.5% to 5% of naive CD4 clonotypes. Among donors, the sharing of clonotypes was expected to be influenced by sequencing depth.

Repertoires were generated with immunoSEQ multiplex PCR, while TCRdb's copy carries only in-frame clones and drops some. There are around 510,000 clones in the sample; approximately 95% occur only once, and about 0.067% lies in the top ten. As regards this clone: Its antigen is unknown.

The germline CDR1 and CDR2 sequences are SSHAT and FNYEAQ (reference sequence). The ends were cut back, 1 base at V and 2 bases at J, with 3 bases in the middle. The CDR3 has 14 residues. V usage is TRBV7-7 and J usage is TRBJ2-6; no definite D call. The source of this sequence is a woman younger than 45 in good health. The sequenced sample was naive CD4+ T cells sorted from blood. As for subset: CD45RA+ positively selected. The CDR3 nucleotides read TGTGCCAGCAGCTTAGGGACTGGGGCCAACGTCCTGACTTTC. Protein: CASSLGTGANVLTF.